One sample yielded the 21 T cell receptor beta chains listed below, sequenced in a study of blood T cell repertoires in COVID-19. Clones were read by immunoSEQ multiplex PCR, and TCRdb kept only the in-frame ones, dropping some. The data show 200,000 to 300,000 clones, about 87% seen once. The sequencing sample was made of peripheral blood. These receptors all stem from an older woman with COVID-19, enrolled during active disease.

V gene TRBV27 combines with J gene TRBJ2-1, with TRBD2 identical over 11 bases. This CDR3 has 19 residues. The germline V gene encodes CDR1 MNHEY and CDR2 SMNVEV (reference sequence). Trimming at V came to 4 bases and at J to 9 bases, leaving 20 bases not matched to a gene. The CDR3 coding sequence is TGTGCCAGCAGTTCTCTATCGACTAGCGGGAATGTTCTCGGGAGTGAGCAGTTCTTC. Translation gives CASSSLSTSGNVLGSEQFF.

The CDR3 loop reads CARDGLAGYNEQFF. The CDR3 DNA follows: TGTGCCAGAGACGGACTAGCGGGTTACAATGAGCAGTTCTTC. The rearrangement uses TRBV19 and TRBJ2-1, with 11 bases lining up with TRBD2. This CDR3 is built from 14 residues. Trimming cost V 9 bases and J 4 bases; bases outside gene matches: 5. Germline CDR1 and CDR2: LNHDA and SQIVND (reference sequence).

This sequence joins TRBV7-3 and TRBJ2-2, with 7 bases that match TRBD1. After removal of 5 bases from V and 2 bases from J, the junction contained 8 bases not matched to a gene. The CDR3 totals 16 residues. Germline CDR1 is SGHTA and CDR2 is FQGTGA. The CDR3 loop is CASSPDGTANTGELFF. The CDR3 bases are TGTGCCAGCAGCCCGGACGGGACAGCTAACACCGGGGAGCTGTTTTTT.

This rearrangement joins TRBV28 to TRBJ2-3; 8 bases are a match to TRBD2. V was clipped by 5 bases and J by 2 bases; unmatched bases: 9. The CDR3 has 16 amino acids. Germline V lookup: CDR1 MDHEN, CDR2 SYDVKM. The CDR3 here is CASSHTSGRSTDTQYF. CDR3 sequence (DNA): TGTGCCAGCAGTCACACTAGCGGACGTTCCACAGATACGCAGTATTTT.

Written as DNA, the CDR3 is TGTGCCAGCAGAACTCGAACAGGGGGGAATCAGCCCCAGCATTTT. Translation: CASRTRTGGNQPQHF. This chain uses TRBV27 with TRBJ1-5; TRBD1 matches at 8 bases. Germline CDR1 MNHEY, CDR2 SMNVEV (reference sequence). There are 15 residues in the CDR3. With V trimmed by 6 bases and J by 4 bases, 8 bases remained unmatched.

V is TRBV10-3 and J is TRBJ1-2; TRBD1 is a possible D gene (5 bases). Germline-derived CDR1 and CDR2 are ENHRY and SYGVKD. Trimming took 4 bases from V and 0 from J, leaving 9 bases between them. This CDR3 region has 14 residues. CDR3 residues: CAISAQETNYGYTF. The CDR3 region has the DNA TGTGCCATCAGTGCACAGGAGACTAACTATGGCTACACCTTC.

This chain uses TRBV7-9 with TRBJ2-3, with D unclear. This CDR3 contains 13 residues. Germline CDR1 and CDR2: SEHNR and FQNEAQ (reference sequence). Trimming shortened V by 5 bases and J by 6 bases, and 12 bases separated the two germline ends. The CDR3 is CASSLLTGDTQYF. As DNA, the CDR3 is TGTGCCAGCAGCCTCCTAACCGGGGATACGCAGTATTTT.

CDR3 coding DNA: TGCGCCAGCAGCTTGGCCGGCCAGGGAGAGACCCAGTACTTC. Translation gives CASSLAGQGETQYF. The chain employs TRBV5-1 and TRBJ2-5; D may be TRBD1 (5 bases). The V end was cut by 0 bases, the J end by 4 bases, with 10 bases between. Germline V lookup: CDR1 SGHRS, CDR2 YFSETQ. This CDR3 is 14 amino acids long.

The CDR3 loop reads CASSSPRTGGVGTEAFF. The CDR3 nucleotides read TGTGCCAGCAGCTCCCCGAGGACAGGGGGCGTTGGGACTGAAGCTTTCTTT. This chain connects TRBV7-8 to TRBJ1-1, with 11 bases aligning to TRBD1. Germline CDR1 reads SGHVS; CDR2 reads FQNEAQ. This CDR3 contains 17 residues. The junction had 12 bases not matched to a gene; V was cut back by 4 bases and J by 5 bases. Full variable domain (missing parts from reference TRBV7-8 and TRBJ1-1): GAGVSQSPRYKVAKRGQDVALRCDPISGHVSLFWYQQALGQGPEFLTYFQNEAQLDKSGLPSDRFFAERPEGSVSTLKIQRTQQEDSAVYLCASSSPRTGGVGTEAFFGQGTRLTVV.

The V and J genes are TRBV29-1 and TRBJ1-5; D gene ambiguous. Germline V gene data show CDR1 as SQVTM and CDR2 as ANQGSEA. The CDR3 is 12 amino acids. V was clipped by 4 bases and J by 2 bases, with 6 bases between them. The CDR3 loop reads CSVGGRNQPQHF. The CDR3 nucleotides read TGCAGCGTTGGTGGCCGCAATCAGCCCCAGCATTTT. Filled out from reference TRBV29-1 and TRBJ1-5, the complete variable domain reads SAVISQKPSRDICQRGTSLTIQCQVDSQVTMMFWYRQQPGQSLTLIATANQGSEATYESGFVIDKFPISRPNLTFSTLTVSNMSPEDSSIYLCSVGGRNQPQHFGDGTRLSIL.

The chain recombines TRBV6-6 with TRBJ2-7, with a possible D match to TRBD1 (7 bases). V was clipped by 2 bases and J by 2 bases, with 16 bases between them. The CDR3 contains 16 residues. Per germline, CDR1 MNHNY and CDR2 SVGAGI (reference sequence). CDR3 protein: CASSYGRTGPPYEQYF. Here the CDR3 DNA reads TGTGCCAGCAGTTACGGGAGGACAGGCCCTCCCTACGAGCAGTACTTC.

In DNA, the CDR3 is TGTGCCAGCAGCCCACTCCGGGGGTCAGGCCACGAGCAGTACTTC. Translating it yields CASSPLRGSGHEQYF. The chain has TRBV5-8 and TRBJ2-7, with a possible D match to TRBD2 (6 bases). The CDR3 covers 15 residues. V lost 4 bases and J lost 5, with 19 bases in between. Germline loops: CDR1 SGHTS, CDR2 YDEGEE.

The chain carries TRBV28 and TRBJ1-2; 8 bases align to TRBD1. With 6 bases clipped from V and 5 bases from J, the junction kept 5 bases outside the gene matches. CDR3 length equals 13 residues. Looked up from germline, CDR1 is MDHEN and CDR2 is SYDVKM. CDR3 nucleotide sequence: TGTGCCAGCAGCCGGACAGGGCCTTATGGCTACACCTTC. This codes for CASSRTGPYGYTF.

This clone was counted between two and nine times. The gene calls are TRBV28 and TRBJ2-7; 9 bases map to TRBD1. The germline gives CDR1 MDHEN, CDR2 SYDVKM. The CDR3 runs to 15 residues. V lost 6 bases and J lost 0; bases outside the gene matches: 6. DNA of the CDR3: TGTGCCAGCAGGTCACAGGGGGCCCTCTCCTACGAGCAGTACTTC. Protein sequence: CASRSQGALSYEQYF.

The rearrangement uses TRBV28 and TRBJ2-6; a weak D match, TRBD2 (5 bases). Looked up from germline, CDR1 is MDHEN and CDR2 is SYDVKM. Trimming stripped 6 bases from V and 1 base from J, with 16 bases between. The CDR3 is 17 residues long. CDR3 in DNA: TGTGCCAGCAGGAGGGTAAGGGTTAGATCTGGGGCCAACGTCCTGACTTTC. It translates to CASRRVRVRSGANVLTF.

The J gene is TRBJ1-3, the V gene TRBV11-2; D is possibly TRBD1 (6 bases). CDR3 length equals 14 residues. CDR1 SGHAT and CDR2 FQNNGV come from the germline V gene. V was shortened by 4 bases and J by 2 bases, with 9 bases between the two germline ends. This CDR3 reads CASSSDRTGNTIYF. As DNA, the CDR3 is TGTGCCAGCAGCTCTGACAGGACTGGAAACACCATATATTTT.

This chain uses TRBV12-3 or TRBV12-4 with TRBJ1-1; D is possibly TRBD1 (5 bases). The CDR3 is 12 amino acids. With 7 bases removed from V and 5 bases from J, the gap between germline ends came to 11 bases. This CDR3 reads CASNLGGTEAFF. The CDR3, as DNA: TGTGCCAGCAACCTCGGGGGAACTGAAGCTTTCTTT.

The J gene is TRBJ2-7, the V gene TRBV18; 10 positions match TRBD2. The CDR3 totals 15 residues. V trimming: 6 bases; J trimming: 6 bases; junction bases outside the gene matches: 11. Germline CDR1 reads KGHSH; CDR2 reads LQKENI. CDR3 region: CASSRAGGSSGEQYF. DNA for the CDR3: TGTGCCAGCTCGAGAGCGGGAGGGTCGTCGGGCGAGCAGTACTTC.

The CDR3, as DNA: TGCAGCGTTGATTCGGGCACTGAAGCTTTCTTT. Translated, it gives CSVDSGTEAFF. V gene TRBV29-1 combines with J gene TRBJ1-1; D remains unclear. CDR3 length: 11 amino acids. The V gene lost 3 bases and the J gene lost 4 bases, with 6 bases spanning the gap. Germline CDR1 SQVTM, CDR2 ANQGSEA. Based on the CDR3 plus reference TRBV29-1 and TRBJ1-1, the full variable domain is SAVISQKPSRDICQRGTSLTIQCQVDSQVTMMFWYRQQPGQSLTLIATANQGSEATYESGFVIDKFPISRPNLTFSTLTVSNMSPEDSSIYLCSVDSGTEAFFGQGTRLTVV.

The chain uses TRBV12-5 and TRBJ2-1; the match to TRBD2 covers 8 bases. Germline V lookup: CDR1 LGHNT, CDR2 FRNRAP. The CDR3 covers 16 residues. V was pared by 0 bases and J by 4 bases, with 5 bases of the junction left unmatched. The CDR3 region is CASGLVVSGRYNEQFF. The CDR3 DNA reads as TGTGCTAGTGGTTTGGTAGTCAGCGGGAGATACAATGAGCAGTTCTTC. Looking up the rest from reference TRBV12-5 and TRBJ2-1 gives the full variable domain: DARVTQTPRHKVTEMGQEVTMRCQPILGHNTVFWYRQTMMQGLELLAYFRNRAPLDDSGMPKDRFSAEMPDATLATLKIQPSEPRDSAVYFCASGLVVSGRYNEQFFGPGTRLTVL.

The chain employs TRBV5-1 and TRBJ1-2; TRBD1 matches at 8 bases. Trimming at V came to 2 bases and at J to 5 bases, leaving 8 bases not matched to a gene. The CDR3 has 15 residues. Germline CDR1 reads SGHRS; CDR2 reads YFSETQ. CDR3 DNA: TGCGCCAGCAGCTTCGGACAGGGAACGACATATGGCTACACCTTC. This translates into CASSFGQGTTYGYTF.